A selection of T cell receptor beta chains follows, all from one sample in a study of cytomegalovirus exposure and HLA in healthy donors. Sequenced by immunoSEQ multiplex PCR; TCRdb stores in-frame clones only, minus some. The repertoire has around 200,000 clones, over 60% of them found once; the top ten carry less than 20%. Sequencing was done on a sample of PBMCs. These receptors all come from a man between 35 and 55 years old in good health and CMV-seronegative. Each CDR3 is given with its conserved first and last residue. Each record gives: J gene, V gene, clone size, CDR3 protein. For some rows the clone size is stated as once, few or many, or as a class when expanded; others skip it.

j_call: TRBJ1-1; v_call: TRBV10-3; clone_size: -; cdr3_aa: CAIRSQPNTEAFF
j_call: TRBJ2-7; v_call: TRBV27; clone_size: few; cdr3_aa: CASSSSGTTYEQYF
j_call: TRBJ1-1; v_call: TRBV7-3; clone_size: -; cdr3_aa: CASKKGGNTEAFF
j_call: TRBJ2-1; v_call: TRBV2; clone_size: -; cdr3_aa: CASTRQGINNEQFF
j_call: TRBJ2-5; v_call: TRBV19; clone_size: once; cdr3_aa: CASSIATGGQETQYF
j_call: TRBJ1-1; v_call: TRBV5-1; clone_size: -; cdr3_aa: CASSLTGFNAEAFF
j_call: TRBJ2-1; v_call: TRBV2; clone_size: -; cdr3_aa: CASSEQGGTYNEQFF
j_call: TRBJ1-2; v_call: TRBV27; clone_size: -; cdr3_aa: CASSLSIEGRRSGYTF
j_call: TRBJ1-2; v_call: TRBV28; clone_size: -; cdr3_aa: CASSDFYGYTF
j_call: TRBJ2-7; v_call: TRBV11-2; clone_size: -; cdr3_aa: CASSLDWAGGRYEQYF
j_call: TRBJ2-3; v_call: TRBV18; clone_size: -; cdr3_aa: CASSPIFEGQATDTQYF
j_call: TRBJ2-1; v_call: TRBV4-3; clone_size: few; cdr3_aa: CASSQERGYRVRPFF
j_call: TRBJ1-2; v_call: TRBV2; clone_size: -; cdr3_aa: CASPGGRGYTF
j_call: TRBJ1-5; v_call: TRBV6-5; clone_size: -; cdr3_aa: CASRRGQSNQPQHF
j_call: TRBJ2-5; v_call: TRBV6-1; clone_size: -; cdr3_aa: CASIFGGQETQYF
j_call: TRBJ2-7; v_call: TRBV6-5; clone_size: few; cdr3_aa: CASQLGLAPSYEQYF
j_call: TRBJ2-3; v_call: TRBV5-1; clone_size: once; cdr3_aa: CASSFPYDTSTNTQYF
j_call: TRBJ2-3; v_call: TRBV6-1; clone_size: -; cdr3_aa: CASSEGSGFWGTDTQYF
j_call: TRBJ1-2; v_call: TRBV2; clone_size: once; cdr3_aa: CASSERRQGYGYTF
j_call: TRBJ2-2; v_call: TRBV9; clone_size: -; cdr3_aa: CASSQFDTGELFF
j_call: TRBJ1-5; v_call: TRBV18; clone_size: -; cdr3_aa: CASSPPDQPQHF
j_call: TRBJ2-4; v_call: TRBV28; clone_size: once; cdr3_aa: CASSPQAGRRENIQYF
j_call: TRBJ1-1; v_call: TRBV6-1; clone_size: -; cdr3_aa: CASSQLTLNTEAFF
j_call: TRBJ2-1; v_call: TRBV10-2; clone_size: -; cdr3_aa: CASSDSPGLAINEQFF
j_call: TRBJ1-2; v_call: TRBV6-5; clone_size: -; cdr3_aa: CASSPTGGWEGYTF
j_call: TRBJ2-7; v_call: TRBV5-1; clone_size: once; cdr3_aa: CASSSKGGDLLGQYF
j_call: TRBJ1-1; v_call: TRBV15; clone_size: -; cdr3_aa: CATSVRDSGTLLF
j_call: TRBJ1-6; v_call: TRBV7-8; clone_size: -; cdr3_aa: CASSLRSQNSPLHF
j_call: TRBJ2-7; v_call: TRBV9; clone_size: -; cdr3_aa: CASSVEASGTGKDEQYF
j_call: TRBJ2-7; v_call: TRBV6-1; clone_size: -; cdr3_aa: CASSEGSGSLYEQYF
j_call: TRBJ1-4; v_call: TRBV12-5; clone_size: once; cdr3_aa: CASGTGTGSPREKLFF
j_call: TRBJ2-1; v_call: TRBV29-1; clone_size: once; cdr3_aa: CSVEEYREQFF
j_call: TRBJ1-3; v_call: TRBV7-8; clone_size: few; cdr3_aa: CASSLSRVISGNTIYF
j_call: TRBJ1-2; v_call: TRBV10-1; clone_size: -; cdr3_aa: CASSEENRGYYGYTF
j_call: TRBJ1-5; v_call: TRBV19; clone_size: -; cdr3_aa: CASSTTDISNQPQHF
j_call: TRBJ1-4; v_call: TRBV5-1; clone_size: few; cdr3_aa: CASSGVSGEKLFF
j_call: TRBJ2-5; v_call: TRBV19; clone_size: -; cdr3_aa: CASRLAGAETQYF
j_call: TRBJ1-6; v_call: TRBV7-8; clone_size: once; cdr3_aa: CASSLDGANSPLHF
j_call: TRBJ2-7; v_call: TRBV6-5; clone_size: -; cdr3_aa: CASSRGTSLTYEQYF
j_call: TRBJ2-7; v_call: TRBV5-6; clone_size: -; cdr3_aa: CASSLLLAGSPYEQYF
j_call: TRBJ1-1; v_call: TRBV9; clone_size: -; cdr3_aa: CASSVNRGGTEAFF
j_call: TRBJ1-1; v_call: TRBV11-2; clone_size: -; cdr3_aa: CASSLNRGTEAFF
j_call: TRBJ1-2; v_call: TRBV7-9; clone_size: -; cdr3_aa: CASSLAGGQNYGYTF
j_call: TRBJ2-1; v_call: TRBV9; clone_size: -; cdr3_aa: CASSVVGEGAYNEQFF
j_call: TRBJ1-2; v_call: TRBV7-9; clone_size: -; cdr3_aa: CASSLGTPGIYGYTF
j_call: TRBJ2-1; v_call: TRBV27; clone_size: -; cdr3_aa: CASSVLGGSSYNEQFF
j_call: TRBJ2-6; v_call: TRBV28; clone_size: -; cdr3_aa: CASNRQGAGANVLTF
j_call: TRBJ1-3; v_call: TRBV27; clone_size: -; cdr3_aa: CASSSYGTGGNTIYF
j_call: TRBJ2-3; v_call: TRBV19; clone_size: -; cdr3_aa: CASSLWEDTQYF
j_call: TRBJ1-5; v_call: TRBV5-4; clone_size: -; cdr3_aa: CASSLYRVINQPQHF
j_call: TRBJ1-1; v_call: TRBV19; clone_size: once; cdr3_aa: CASTSGQGNTEAFF
j_call: TRBJ2-1; v_call: TRBV4-1; clone_size: -; cdr3_aa: CASSQVPLSYDEQFF
j_call: TRBJ2-7; v_call: TRBV7-8; clone_size: -; cdr3_aa: CASSQGTVPYEQYF
j_call: TRBJ1-4; v_call: TRBV7-6; clone_size: -; cdr3_aa: CASSQQGGTTNEKLFF
j_call: TRBJ2-4; v_call: TRBV7-2; clone_size: -; cdr3_aa: CASSSVAKNIQYF